This entry features one T cell receptor beta chain sequence. The source of the sample is a study of blood T cell repertoires in COVID-19. TCRdb's table, derived via immunoSEQ multiplex PCR, lists solely in-frame clones and lacks some. The sample lists about 300,000 clones; roughly 85% were seen once. The receptor comes from a woman aged 25-40 years who had been exposed to COVID-19. The sequenced sample consisted of PBMCs or T cells enriched from blood (not recorded which).

CDR3 amino acids: CASSLTSLSGELFF. In DNA, the CDR3 is TGTGCCAGCAGCTTAACTTCTCTGTCCGGGGAGCTGTTTTTT. The chain links TRBV7-3 to TRBJ2-2, with D unclear. The germline V and J ends were trimmed by 0 bases and 6 bases, with 8 bases remaining between them. CDR1 and CDR2 (germline): SGHTA, FQGTGA. The CDR3 totals 14 residues.